A single TCR beta chain is shown here with its context. Its antigen is not known. V gave up 0 bases and J gave up 1 base, with 10 bases separating them. Looked up from germline, CDR1 is MNHEY and CDR2 is SMNVEV (reference sequence). The CDR3 covers 15 residues. The sample belongs to a study of shared clonotypes between healthy human individuals. Whole-study findings and limits: Few donors limited the genetic and exposure-history diversity represented.

Assay: immunoSEQ multiplex PCR; the TCRdb copy retains only in-frame clones and omits some. The sample carries a few hundred thousand clones, around 97% recorded once. None of the donors, who were healthy HIV-negative adults, had recently had acute infections or vaccinations. The chain joins TRBV27 to TRBJ2-7; tentatively, D is TRBD1 (5 bases). The source is a woman aged 25-40 years in good health. The sequencing input was naive CD4+ T cells sorted from blood. Subset specified: CD45RA+ positively selected. CDR3 loop: CASSLSGVRSYEQYF. Written as DNA, the CDR3 is TGTGCCAGCAGTTTATCAGGGGTAAGGTCCTACGAGCAGTACTTC.